This T cell receptor (beta chain) derives from a study of cytomegalovirus exposure and HLA in healthy donors (dated 2017 in TCRdb). Some background on the complete study: According to a later analysis, the roughly 130 validation repertoires were produced on the same platform as the roughly 720 repertoires of the first cohort. High-throughput TCR immunosequencing, statistical association of individual TCRs with disease status, and machine learning were combined to predict cytomegalovirus infection status. The study aimed to test whether cataloging public T cell receptors could reveal signatures of past pathogen exposure. A separate validation cohort of approximately 120 different subjects was used in addition to the 666-subject first cohort.

About this clone: No antigen is known for it. No much larger clone exists at a distance of one base, and base qualities are not known.

Results and caveats for the whole study, not just this receptor: In the study, around 160 TCR beta chains were listed as associated with cytomegalovirus. A few of the identified cytomegalovirus-associated TCR beta chains were confirmed in vitro to be specific for cytomegalovirus antigens. In a later analysis, TCRs clustered in the first cohort were found to also tend to co-occur in the roughly 120 validation repertoires, with 85% to 95% of cluster scores above 0. While some public TCRs were present in many individuals, most TCR sequences turned up only very rarely across donors. The classifier was reported to diagnose cytomegalovirus status with high specificity and sensitivity in both the original and validation cohorts. A later analysis lacked HLA typing for the validation cohort, so it scored co-occurrence in that cohort across all 110 or so repertoires. According to the authors, the approach could potentially be generalized to other disease states and immunological phenotypes.

Library preparation was by the immunoSEQ multiplex PCR assay. Turning to the authors' computational methods: A statistical classification framework was developed to diagnose cytomegalovirus status using the catalog of TCR beta chain sequences. Imported from immuneACCESS, the table was reduced by TCRdb to in-frame sequences with V and J called. These copies leave out some clones; in studies compared against another copy, an unresolved V gene accounts for under half, and the cause of the remainder is not known. Clonal size and the V and J genes are those of that table, whereas D and trimming came from the DNA. This sample comprises around 99,000 clones, about 88% of them detected only once. Jointly, the top ten make up more than 2% of the sample. The donors belonged to the validation cohort of under 150 subjects, which was separate from the roughly 670-subject first cohort. Sequences were obtained from PBMCs. The source is a woman younger than 35 in good health and CMV-seronegative.

The CDR3 has the sequence CASSFSRALHF. The DNA sequence is TGTGCCAGCAGTTTCTCCAGGGCCCTCCACTTT. The rearranged segments are TRBV28 and TRBJ1-6; the D gene is perhaps TRBD1, on 5 matching bases. The CDR1 and CDR2 encoded by the germline V gene are MDHEN and SYDVKM. The CDR3 covers 11 residues, taking in both the cysteine and the phenylalanine. Only CDR3 DNA remains: 33 bases, in frame from the first base. Trimming at the junction amounts to 3 bases on V and 14 bases on J, and the germline ends lie 8 bases apart.